The 12 T cell receptor beta chains listed next were all sequenced from one sample in a study of OX40 agonist ivuxolimab in advanced cancers. TCRdb's table, derived via immunoSEQ multiplex PCR, lists solely in-frame clones and lacks some. The repertoire holds 33,000 or so clones, around 87% seen once, with about 25% in the top ten. Here the sequenced sample was CD4+ or CD8+ T cells sorted from blood, taken in a trial of the OX40 agonist ivuxolimab. These receptors all come from an adult with an advanced solid tumor such as melanoma, head and neck, liver or kidney cancer.

This sequence joins TRBV18 and TRBJ1-1; D gene uncertain. V lost 3 bases to trimming and J lost 0 bases, with 5 bases between them. The CDR3 covers 13 residues. Per germline, CDR1 KGHSH and CDR2 LQKENI. The CDR3: CASSPLMNTEAFF. CDR3 in DNA: TGTGCCAGCTCACCCCTCATGAACACTGAAGCTTTCTTT. Based on the CDR3 plus reference TRBV18 and TRBJ1-1, the full variable domain is NAGVMQNPRHLVRRRGQEARLRCSPMKGHSHVYWYRQLPEEGLKFMVYLQKENIIDESGMPKERFSAEFPKEGPSILRIQQVVRGDSAAYFCASSPLMNTEAFFGQGTRLTVV.

This clone was seen only once. J is TRBJ2-7 and V is TRBV4-1; D gene unclear. The CDR3 sequence is 16 residues long. Germline V gene lookup returns CDR1 MGHRA and CDR2 YSYEKL. Between the trimmed V and J ends, which lost 4 bases and 2 bases, there was a span of 18 bases. The CDR3 region is CASSLRLGGPAYEQYF. The CDR3, as DNA: TGCGCCAGCAGCCTTAGACTTGGTGGCCCCGCCTACGAGCAGTACTTC.

The chain links TRBV14 to TRBJ2-5; possibly TRBD1 or TRBD2 for D (5 bases each). The CDR3 consists of 14 residues. Germline assignment: CDR1 SGHDN and CDR2 FVKESK. The V and J ends lost 1 base and 7 bases respectively, with 13 bases between them. The CDR3 nucleotides read TGTGCCAGCAGCCAAGGAGGGGACCCCATGACCCAGTACTTC. The encoded protein is CASSQGGDPMTQYF.

The J gene is TRBJ2-3, the V gene TRBV7-6; D is unclear. From germline, CDR1 is SGHVS and CDR2 FNYEAQ. The V end lost 4 bases, the J end lost 0 bases, and 8 bases lay between the germline ends. This CDR3 is built from 14 residues. In DNA, the CDR3 is TGTGCCAGCAGCTCTGGCTTAAGCACAGATACGCAGTATTTT. Translated, it gives CASSSGLSTDTQYF.

The rearrangement joins TRBV10-3 to TRBJ2-4; 7 nucleotides agree with TRBD1. From germline, CDR1 is ENHRY and CDR2 SYGVKD. The CDR3 runs 15 residues. The J segment lost 5 bases and the V segment lost 1 base, leaving 5 bases of the junction unmatched. The CDR3 DNA follows: TGTGCCATCAGTGAGTTAGCGACAGGGCAAAACATTCAGTACTTC. Protein sequence: CAISELATGQNIQYF.

The chain is built from TRBV12-5 and TRBJ2-7; TRBD2 matches at 7 bases. The CDR3 is 15 amino acids. The germline V gene has CDR1 LGHNT and CDR2 FRNRAP. The V and J ends lost 1 base and 6 bases, in that order; junction bases with no gene match: 9. The CDR3: CASGLDTSTGGEQYF. CDR3 in DNA: TGTGCTAGTGGTTTGGATACTAGCACGGGAGGCGAGCAGTACTTC. Full variable domain (missing parts from reference TRBV12-5 and TRBJ2-7): DARVTQTPRHKVTEMGQEVTMRCQPILGHNTVFWYRQTMMQGLELLAYFRNRAPLDDSGMPKDRFSAEMPDATLATLKIQPSEPRDSAVYFCASGLDTSTGGEQYFGPGTRLTVT.

The CDR3 region is CASRAGLAGQETQYF. In DNA form, the CDR3 reads TGTGCCAGCAGGGCGGGACTAGCGGGCCAAGAGACCCAGTACTTC. This chain links TRBV7-2 with TRBJ2-5; 12 bases are a match to TRBD2. CDR1 and CDR2 (germline): SGHTA, FQGNSA. The CDR3 contains 15 residues. After removal of 6 bases from V and 1 base from J, the junction contained 3 bases not matched to a gene.

This rearrangement joins TRBV6-5 to TRBJ1-3; D is perhaps TRBD1 (6 bases). The CDR3 totals 14 residues. V lost 5 bases and J lost 3, with 11 bases in between. Germline V gene data show CDR1 as MNHEY and CDR2 as SVGAGI. This CDR3 is CASSHGTIGNTIYF. DNA of the CDR3: TGTGCCAGCAGTCACGGGACAATTGGAAACACCATATATTTT.

The chain couples TRBV19 to TRBJ2-6; 8 nucleotides agree with TRBD1. Germline V lookup: CDR1 LNHDA, CDR2 SQIVND (reference sequence). The trim removed 5 bases at V and 0 bases at J, leaving 3 bases unmatched. The CDR3 length is 16 residues. The CDR3 sequence: CASSLQGVSGANVLTF. The CDR3 coding sequence is TGTGCCAGTAGTTTACAGGGGGTCTCTGGGGCCAACGTCCTGACTTTC.

This chain uses TRBV5-1 with TRBJ2-3; D uncertain. Germline-derived CDR1 and CDR2 are SGHRS and YFSETQ. Trimming removed 5 bases at V and 2 bases at J, with 9 bases between. There are 13 residues in the CDR3. CDR3 sequence (DNA): TGCGCCAGCAGTTCAGGCTTCACAGATACGCAGTATTTT. The encoded protein is CASSSGFTDTQYF.

J is TRBJ2-2 and V is TRBV11-2; 8 nucleotides align to TRBD1. The germline CDR1 and CDR2 sequences are SGHAT and FQNNGV. J gave up 3 bases and V 6 bases, and 3 bases lay outside the gene matches. CDR3 length: 14 residues. The CDR3 loop reads CASRQDRDTGELFF. The CDR3 coding sequence is TGTGCCAGCAGACAGGACAGGGACACCGGGGAGCTGTTTTTT.

The V and J genes are TRBV2 and TRBJ2-2; 9 nucleotides align to TRBD2. The V gene end was trimmed by 0 bases and the J gene end by 1 base; junction bases not matched to a gene: 3. Germline assignment: CDR1 SNHLY and CDR2 FYNNEI. The CDR3 covers 17 residues. CDR3 sequence (DNA): TGTGCCAGCAGTGAAGCCGGACTAGCGAAGAACACCGGGGAGCTGTTTTTT. Translation: CASSEAGLAKNTGELFF.